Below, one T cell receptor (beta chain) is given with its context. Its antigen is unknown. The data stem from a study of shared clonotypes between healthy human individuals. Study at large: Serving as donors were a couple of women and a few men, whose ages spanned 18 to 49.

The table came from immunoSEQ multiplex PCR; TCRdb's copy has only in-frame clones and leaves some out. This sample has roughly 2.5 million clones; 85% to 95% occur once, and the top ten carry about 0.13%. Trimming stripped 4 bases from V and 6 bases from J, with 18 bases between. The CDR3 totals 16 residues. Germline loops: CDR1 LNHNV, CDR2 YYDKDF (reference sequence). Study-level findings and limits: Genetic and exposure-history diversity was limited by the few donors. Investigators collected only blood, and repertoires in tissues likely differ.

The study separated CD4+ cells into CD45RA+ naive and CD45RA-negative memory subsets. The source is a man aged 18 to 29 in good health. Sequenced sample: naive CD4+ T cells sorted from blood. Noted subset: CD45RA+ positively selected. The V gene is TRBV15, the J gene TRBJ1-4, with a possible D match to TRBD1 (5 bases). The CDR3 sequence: CATSTPARGNYEKLFF. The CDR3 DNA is TGTGCCACCAGCACCCCAGCTAGGGGAAATTATGAAAAACTGTTTTTT.